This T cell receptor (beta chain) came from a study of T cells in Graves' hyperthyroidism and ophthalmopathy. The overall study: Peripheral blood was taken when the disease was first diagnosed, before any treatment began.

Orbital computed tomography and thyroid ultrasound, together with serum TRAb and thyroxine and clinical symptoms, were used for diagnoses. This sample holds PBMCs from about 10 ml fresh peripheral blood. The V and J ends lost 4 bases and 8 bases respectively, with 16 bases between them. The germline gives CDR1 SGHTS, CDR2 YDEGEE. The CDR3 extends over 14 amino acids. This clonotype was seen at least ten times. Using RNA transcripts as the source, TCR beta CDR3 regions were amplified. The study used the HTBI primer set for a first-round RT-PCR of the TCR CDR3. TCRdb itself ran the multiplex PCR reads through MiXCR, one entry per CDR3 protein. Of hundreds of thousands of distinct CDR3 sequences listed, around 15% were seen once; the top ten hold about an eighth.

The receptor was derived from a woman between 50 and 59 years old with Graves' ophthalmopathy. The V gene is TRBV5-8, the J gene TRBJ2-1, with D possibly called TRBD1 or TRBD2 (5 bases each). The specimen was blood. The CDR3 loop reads CASSLGVRGDEQFF. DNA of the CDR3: TGTGCCAGCAGCCTAGGTGTGAGGGGCGATGAGCAGTTCTTC.